The 22 T cell receptor beta chains below come from one sample, sequenced in a study of CD8 T cells in Susac syndrome. Random hexamers primed reverse transcription of roughly 0.5 to 1 ug RNA. TCRdb processed the immunoSEQ multiplex PCR reads anew with MiXCR; each CDR3 protein has one entry. The sample lists some 200,000 distinct CDR3 sequences; roughly 95% were seen once. Material: CD4+ T cells from PBMCs. Receptors originate from a human donor with Susac syndrome.

This chain uses TRBV29-1 with TRBJ1-1, with a possible D match to TRBD1 (6 bases). The CDR3 runs 14 residues. The germline CDR1 and CDR2 sequences are SQVTM and ANQGSEA. The ends were cut back, 4 bases at V and 1 base at J, with 13 bases in the middle. CDR3: CSVVPPDRNTEAFF. For the CDR3, the DNA is TGCAGCGTTGTCCCACCGGACAGGAACACTGAAGCTTTCTTT.

The chain employs TRBV6-2 or TRBV6-3 and TRBJ2-3; D is undetermined. The length of the CDR3 is 14 residues. In germline, CDR1 is MNHEY, CDR2 SVGEGT. The V end was cut by 0 bases, the J end by 3 bases, with 7 bases between. In nucleotides, the CDR3 is TGTGCCAGCAGTTACTCGCGTTTGACAGATACGCAGTATTTT. This gives the protein CASSYSRLTDTQYF.

The chain joins TRBV7-2 to TRBJ2-5, with 11 bases matching TRBD2. The V gene end was trimmed by 1 base and the J gene end by 3 bases; junction bases not matched to a gene: 1. CDR1 and CDR2 (germline): SGHTA, FQGNSA. The CDR3 sequence is 15 residues long. Written as DNA, the CDR3 is TGTGCCAGCAGCTTAGTACTAGCGGGGGAAGAGACCCAGTACTTC. It encodes CASSLVLAGEETQYF.

The rearrangement joins TRBV30 to TRBJ1-1, with D unresolved. Trimming cost V 5 bases and J 1 base, with 11 bases left between them. The CDR3 is 13 amino acids. Germline values: CDR1 GTSNPN, CDR2 SVGIG (reference sequence). CDR3 DNA: TGTGCCTGGCAGGCTTTTGGGAACACTGAAGCTTTCTTT. It is translated as CAWQAFGNTEAFF.

V usage is TRBV5-8 and J usage is TRBJ1-2; D is perhaps TRBD1 (6 bases). CDR1 is SGHTS, CDR2 YDEGEE, per germline. CDR3 length: 12 residues. Between the trimmed V and J ends, which lost 5 bases and 8 bases, there was a span of 13 bases. DNA of the CDR3: TGTGCCAGCAGATCCTGGGGGGGCGGCTACACCTTC. This gives the protein CASRSWGGGYTF.

This chain connects TRBV12-3 or TRBV12-4 to TRBJ2-6; no clear D gene. V lost 2 bases, J lost 1 base, and 6 bases lay in between. The CDR3 has 15 amino acids. CDR3 bases: TGTGCCAGCAGTTTACGGAGTTCTGGGGCCAACGTCCTGACTTTC. This translates into CASSLRSSGANVLTF.

The CDR3 coding sequence is TGTGCCAGCAGTTTGGATCAGCAAGCAAAAGGAAACACCATATATTTT. It yields the protein CASSLDQQAKGNTIYF. This chain links TRBV12-3 or TRBV12-4 with TRBJ1-3; D gene uncertain. This CDR3 spans 16 amino acids. The ends were cut back, 3 bases at V and 4 bases at J, with 16 bases in the middle.

The chain links TRBV5-6 to TRBJ2-5; D not resolved. CDR3 length: 14 residues. Germline CDR1 is SGHDT and CDR2 is YYEEEE. V lost 1 base to trimming and J lost 5 bases, with 12 bases between them. The CDR3 coding sequence is TGTGCCAGCAGCTTGCAGGCAGGCCGTGAGACCCAGTACTTC. Its translation: CASSLQAGRETQYF.

The chain combines TRBV30 with TRBJ1-3, with D unclear. The CDR3 contains 13 residues. V lost 2 bases and J lost 4, with 9 bases in between. From germline, CDR1 is GTSNPN and CDR2 SVGIG (reference sequence). The CDR3 sequence is CAWSQLRGNTIYF. The CDR3 DNA reads TGTGCCTGGAGTCAATTGCGGGGAAACACCATATATTTT.

The chain is built from TRBV30 and TRBJ1-5, with D unclear. The CDR3 is 14 residues long. Deletions cut 0 bases from V and 0 bases from J, with 6 bases between. The germline CDR1 and CDR2 sequences are GTSNPN and SVGIG (reference sequence). CDR3 sequence reads: CAWSVLNSNQPQHF. The CDR3 DNA is TGTGCCTGGAGTGTACTGAATAGCAATCAGCCCCAGCATTTT.

The chain has TRBV14 and TRBJ2-6; D gene ambiguous. CDR1 SGHDN and CDR2 FVKESK come from the germline V gene. This CDR3 is built from 18 residues. Trimming took 0 bases from V and 2 from J, leaving 14 bases between them. The CDR3 loop is CASSQDLIQGAGANVLTF. The CDR3 DNA reads TGTGCCAGCAGCCAAGATCTTATTCAAGGTGCTGGGGCCAACGTCCTGACTTTC.

As DNA, the CDR3 is TGCGCCAGCAGCTTGGAGGGCGCTAGCCCAGATACGCAGTATTTT. Residues: CASSLEGASPDTQYF. The J gene is TRBJ2-3, the V gene TRBV5-1, with D possibly TRBD2 on 5 matching bases. Trimming stripped 0 bases from V and 4 bases from J, with 12 bases between. The CDR3 covers 15 residues. Germline V lookup: CDR1 SGHRS, CDR2 YFSETQ.

V gene TRBV14 combines with J gene TRBJ1-1, with 7 nucleotides matching TRBD1. The CDR3 has 13 residues. Germline V gene lookup returns CDR1 SGHDN and CDR2 FVKESK. V was pared by 5 bases and J by 7 bases, with 7 bases of the junction left unmatched. The CDR3 DNA reads TGTGCCAGCAGCACTCGGGACAGCCGTGAAGCTTTCTTT. It yields the protein CASSTRDSREAFF.

V usage is TRBV3-1 and J usage is TRBJ1-5; D gene uncertain. The V gene's germline CDR1 is LGHDT and CDR2 YNNKEL (reference sequence). This CDR3 is 13 amino acids long. V was shortened by 4 bases and J by 6 bases, with 10 bases between the two germline ends. The CDR3 coding sequence is TGTGCCAGCAGCCCCGGGCTCTCTCAGCCCCAGCATTTT. Amino acid sequence: CASSPGLSQPQHF.

The rearrangement links TRBV7-9 to TRBJ1-1; no definite D call. Germline CDR1 and CDR2: SEHNR and FQNEAQ (reference sequence). V was clipped by 7 bases and J by 0 bases, with 15 bases between them. CDR3 length: 15 amino acids. The CDR3 nucleotides are TGTGCCAGCATGATTTCCGGGTTGCTGAACACTGAAGCTTTCTTT. Amino acid sequence: CASMISGLLNTEAFF.

This rearrangement joins TRBV20-1 to TRBJ2-3; D uncertain. This CDR3 is 12 amino acids long. Per germline, CDR1 DFQATT and CDR2 SNEGSKA (reference sequence). V lost 5 bases and J lost 8, with 14 bases in between. The CDR3 is CSARRTEVTQYF. DNA for the CDR3: TGCAGTGCTCGCAGGACCGAGGTTACGCAGTATTTT.

The chain employs TRBV20-1 and TRBJ1-5; D remains unclear. CDR3 length: 16 amino acids. The V end lost 1 base, the J end lost 0 bases, and 13 bases lay between the germline ends. Germline V gene data show CDR1 as DFQATT and CDR2 as SNEGSKA (reference sequence). This CDR3 reads CSARAPGRYSNQPQHF. CDR3 nucleotide sequence: TGCAGTGCTAGAGCCCCGGGTCGTTATAGCAATCAGCCCCAGCATTTT.

The rearrangement links TRBV5-1 to TRBJ2-1, with 11 nucleotides matching TRBD1. This CDR3 has 14 residues. V shed 5 bases, J shed 7 bases, and the junction held 5 bases outside the gene matches. Germline V gives CDR1 SGHRS, CDR2 YFSETQ. The CDR3 DNA reads as TGCGCCAGCAGAACCGGGACAGGGGGTAATGAGCAGTTCTTC. It specifies CASRTGTGGNEQFF.

The rearrangement links TRBV19 to TRBJ2-7; D tentatively fits TRBD1 or TRBD2 (5 bases each). V was cut by 3 bases and J by 3 bases, with 12 bases left in between. CDR1 LNHDA and CDR2 SQIVND come from the germline V gene (reference sequence). There are 14 residues in the CDR3. Here the CDR3 DNA reads TGTGCCAGTAGTATCCGGGACCGACACTACGAGCAGTACTTC. This gives the protein CASSIRDRHYEQYF.

The sample holds one count of this clonotype. The chain recombines TRBV20-1 with TRBJ1-2, with a weak D call TRBD1 (5 bases). The CDR3 extends over 14 amino acids. Trimming took off 6 bases at V and 0 bases at J, with 14 bases between the two ends. Per germline, CDR1 DFQATT and CDR2 SNEGSKA (reference sequence). CDR3 residues: CSAWTEGTNYGYTF. The CDR3 bases are TGCAGTGCCTGGACTGAGGGGACTAACTATGGCTACACCTTC.

This sequence joins TRBV20-1 and TRBJ2-1; 9 bases map to TRBD2. This CDR3 region has 15 residues. The V segment lost 2 bases and the J segment 0 bases; nucleotides outside the gene matches: 2. Germline CDR1 DFQATT, CDR2 SNEGSKA (reference sequence). CDR3 residues: CSARKRGVSYNEQFF. CDR3 sequence (DNA): TGCAGTGCTAGAAAGCGGGGGGTCTCCTACAATGAGCAGTTCTTC.

The chain carries TRBV30 and TRBJ1-1, with TRBD1 matching 7 bases. The germline V gene has CDR1 GTSNPN and CDR2 SVGIG (reference sequence). V trimming: 4 bases; J trimming: 4 bases; junction bases outside the gene matches: 3. The CDR3 runs 12 residues. DNA of the CDR3: TGTGCCTGGATAGACAGGGTCACTGAAGCTTTCTTT. It yields the protein CAWIDRVTEAFF. The full variable domain, in which reference TRBV30 and TRBJ1-1 provide the parts outside the CDR3, is SQTIHQWPATLVQPVGSPLSLECTVEGTSNPNLYWYRQAAGRGLQLLFYSVGIGQISSEVPQNLSASRPQDRQFILSSKKLLLSDSGFYLCAWIDRVTEAFFGQGTRLTVV.